This entry features one T cell receptor (beta chain) sequence. This sample is drawn from a study of identical twins. Germline loops: CDR1 MGHRA, CDR2 YSYEKL. This CDR3 contains 14 residues. V was pared by 2 bases and J by 0 bases, with 5 bases between. From the 5' RACE reads, TCRdb called clonotypes with MiXCR, one entry per CDR3 protein. The sample records about 530,000 distinct CDR3 sequences, nearly 15% being singletons. These data were also filed under a second study, of yellow fever vaccine responses in identical twins.

The TCR comes from a woman younger than 30 in good health. The rearrangement joins TRBV4-1 to TRBJ2-1; D gene uncertain. Sequencing input: CD4+ T cells sorted from blood. The CDR3: CASSQMSSYNEQFF. The DNA for the CDR3 is TGCGCCAGCAGCCAAATGAGCTCCTACAATGAGCAGTTCTTC.